This T cell receptor (beta chain) appears in the sequencing data of a study of blood T cells in healthy people across ages. General study points: As naive T cell percentage varied, TCR beta diversity correlated strongly with it.

A J-beta primer mix and a sample-barcoded 5' primer were used in a second PCR of roughly 7 to 12 cycles. TCRdb called the 5' RACE reads again in MiXCR, with one record for every CDR3 protein. The sample includes roughly 800,000 distinct CDR3 sequences, 55% to 70% seen only once; the top ten take 20% to 25%. Germline V gene sequence: CDR1 MNHNS, CDR2 SASEGT. There are 15 residues in the CDR3. Comment on this clonotype: What it binds is not known.

The chain combines TRBV6-1 with TRBJ2-4; 10 bases line up with TRBD1. The J call is doubtful: the DNA matches TRBJ2-5 better. This receptor was identified in a man aged 25 to 40 in good health. The sample taken for sequencing was blood. The CDR3 DNA reads TGTGCCAGCACAAGACAGGGGGCCCTTGTTGAGACCCAGTACTTC. As protein: CASTRQGALVETQYF.